A selection of T cell receptor beta chains follows, all from one sample in a study of PD-L1 blockade in urothelial cancer. Here immunoSEQ multiplex PCR was the method, and the copy in TCRdb shows in-frame clones only, minus some. The table lists just under 30,000 clones, 70% to 90% of them singletons. The sample in question was PBMCs, obtained around atezolizumab (anti-PD-L1) treatment. The source is a man over 45 with urothelial cancer. Both conserved end residues are part of each CDR3. D genes are given only for firm matches.

v_call: TRBV19; d_call: TRBD2; j_call: TRBJ2-1; cdr3_aa: CASSIWTSGRSGYNEQFF
v_call: TRBV7-3; d_call: NA; j_call: TRBJ2-5; cdr3_aa: CASSLTVGGHTQYF
v_call: TRBV7-8; d_call: NA; j_call: TRBJ2-7; cdr3_aa: CASSHQRVGGSYEQYF
v_call: TRBV12-5; d_call: TRBD1; j_call: TRBJ1-2; cdr3_aa: CASGLGDRVNYGYTF
v_call: TRBV5-1; d_call: NA; j_call: TRBJ1-2; cdr3_aa: CASSLAGEYGYTF
v_call: TRBV28; d_call: NA; j_call: TRBJ1-2; cdr3_aa: CASIEGGGGNYGYTF
v_call: TRBV2; d_call: NA; j_call: TRBJ1-2; cdr3_aa: CASRNPGLKNYGYTF
v_call: TRBV2; d_call: NA; j_call: TRBJ2-3; cdr3_aa: CASSADLWENYRRGTDTQYF
v_call: TRBV6-4; d_call: NA; j_call: TRBJ2-5; cdr3_aa: CASPRRRETQYF
v_call: TRBV10-2; d_call: TRBD2; j_call: TRBJ2-1; cdr3_aa: CASSRSSGRYYNEQFF
v_call: TRBV6-5; d_call: NA; j_call: TRBJ1-1; cdr3_aa: CASLGGTEAFF
v_call: TRBV11-2; d_call: TRBD2; j_call: TRBJ2-1; cdr3_aa: CASRGTFRGGTYNEQFF
v_call: TRBV9; d_call: NA; j_call: TRBJ2-7; cdr3_aa: CASSVGRVAYEQYF
v_call: TRBV20-1; d_call: NA; j_call: TRBJ2-7; cdr3_aa: CSADQVYEQYF
v_call: TRBV5-1; d_call: NA; j_call: TRBJ2-3; cdr3_aa: CASKAGVSTDTQYF
v_call: TRBV9; d_call: TRBD2; j_call: TRBJ2-1; cdr3_aa: CASSFRGGEQFF
v_call: TRBV9; d_call: TRBD1; j_call: TRBJ2-1; cdr3_aa: CASTGQGDNEQFF
v_call: TRBV11-2; d_call: NA; j_call: TRBJ2-7; cdr3_aa: CASSFNQGGYEQYF
v_call: TRBV4-3; d_call: NA; j_call: TRBJ2-7; cdr3_aa: CASSRILGSIYEQYF
v_call: TRBV15; d_call: NA; j_call: TRBJ2-7; cdr3_aa: CATSRGAGSSYEQYF
v_call: TRBV7-2; d_call: NA; j_call: TRBJ2-2; cdr3_aa: CASSNSVPGGELFF
v_call: TRBV5-6; d_call: NA; j_call: TRBJ2-1; cdr3_aa: CASSAPGLGLWNEQFF
v_call: TRBV7-3; d_call: NA; j_call: TRBJ2-3; cdr3_aa: CASSLKGAGGYTDTQYF
v_call: TRBV7-6; d_call: TRBD1; j_call: TRBJ1-5; cdr3_aa: CASSPGTGGNQPQHF
v_call: TRBV6-6; d_call: NA; j_call: TRBJ1-4; cdr3_aa: CASSLEGGGEKLFF
v_call: TRBV11-2; d_call: TRBD1; j_call: TRBJ1-4; cdr3_aa: CASSRGQREKLFF
v_call: TRBV9; d_call: TRBD1; j_call: TRBJ2-7; cdr3_aa: CASSVATGATYEQYF
v_call: TRBV7-6; d_call: NA; j_call: TRBJ1-3; cdr3_aa: CASSLTAGNTIYF
v_call: TRBV4-2; d_call: TRBD1; j_call: TRBJ2-2; cdr3_aa: CASSQDQQGASTGELFF
v_call: TRBV5-6; d_call: TRBD1; j_call: TRBJ2-3; cdr3_aa: CASSFDSEWTGNADTQYF
v_call: TRBV10-3; d_call: TRBD1; j_call: TRBJ1-5; cdr3_aa: CAISAQGENQPQHF
v_call: TRBV27; d_call: TRBD2; j_call: TRBJ2-3; cdr3_aa: CASSARRGRADTQYF
v_call: TRBV18; d_call: NA; j_call: TRBJ2-1; cdr3_aa: CASSPGHSSYNEQFF
v_call: TRBV2; d_call: TRBD1; j_call: TRBJ1-6; cdr3_aa: CASSSSGGGNSPLHF
v_call: TRBV2; d_call: NA; j_call: TRBJ2-3; cdr3_aa: CASSEARLRTDTQYF